This entry features one T cell receptor (beta chain) sequence. The antigen remains undetermined. The source of the sample is a study of T cell responses to AZD1222 COVID-19 vaccine. Overall study results and limits: Clonal diversity was possibly underestimated, and white British individuals and females predominated among donors.

Sequencing was performed with immunoSEQ multiplex PCR; in TCRdb, only in-frame clones are kept and a portion is missing. The profile covers fewer than 85,000 clones, with around 89% appearing a single time and about 31% taken by the ten largest. CDR3 size: 17 residues. Per the germline V gene, CDR1 is SGDLS and CDR2 is YYNGEE. V shed 2 bases and J 3 bases; nucleotides not matched to a gene: 8. This specimen was peripheral blood, taken on day 0 of AZD1222 vaccination. This clonotype originated in an adult in good health. The chain recombines TRBV9 with TRBJ2-1; 10 nucleotides line up with TRBD2. The CDR3 sequence is CASSVSGTSANYNEQFF. CDR3 bases: TGTGCCAGCAGCGTCTCCGGGACTAGCGCAAACTACAATGAGCAGTTCTTC. The full variable domain, its missing parts supplied by reference TRBV9 and TRBJ2-1, is DSGVTQTPKHLITATGQRVTLRCSPRSGDLSVYWYQQSLDQGLQFLIQYYNGEERAKGNILERFSAQQFPDLHSELNLSSLELGDSALYFCASSVSGTSANYNEQFFGPGTRLTVL.